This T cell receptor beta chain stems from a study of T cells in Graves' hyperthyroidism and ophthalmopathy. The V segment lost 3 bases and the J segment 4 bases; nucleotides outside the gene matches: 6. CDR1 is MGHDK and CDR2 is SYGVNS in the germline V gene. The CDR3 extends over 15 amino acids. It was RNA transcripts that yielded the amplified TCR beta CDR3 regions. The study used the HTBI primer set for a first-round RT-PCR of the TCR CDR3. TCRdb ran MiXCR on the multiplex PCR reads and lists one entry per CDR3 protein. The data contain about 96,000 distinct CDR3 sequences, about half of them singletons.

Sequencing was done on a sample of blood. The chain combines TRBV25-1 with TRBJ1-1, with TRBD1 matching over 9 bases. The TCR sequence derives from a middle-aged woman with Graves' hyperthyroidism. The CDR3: CASSDLSTGGTEAFF. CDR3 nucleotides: TGTGCCAGCAGTGATCTCTCGACAGGGGGCACTGAAGCTTTCTTT.